This TCR beta chain emerged from a study of blood T cell repertoires in COVID-19. On the study more broadly: T cells, B-cell-depleted T cells, or PBMCs supplied cDNA or gDNA.

V was clipped by 6 bases and J by 0 bases, with 12 bases between them. The germline gives CDR1 LNHNV, CDR2 YYDKDF (reference sequence). The CDR3 extends over 15 amino acids. In the study's own analysis: Nucleated cell number was recorded as an estimate derived from reference gene primer amplification. TCRdb's table, derived via immunoSEQ multiplex PCR, lists solely in-frame clones and lacks some. V, J and clone size are those of that table, while D and trimming were read from the DNA. Seen here are 60,000 to 65,000 clones, approximately 79% observed once, and the top ten hold around a sixth. The rearrangement uses TRBV15 and TRBJ2-1, with TRBD2 as a possible D gene (6 bases). The source is a man in his sixties with acute or convalescent COVID-19. Sequenced sample: peripheral blood. The CDR3 DNA follows: TGTGCCACCAGTCCGACTAGAGCCTCCTACAATGAGCAGTTCTTC. Its translation: CATSPTRASYNEQFF.